These 31 T cell receptor beta chains share one sample of origin, sequenced in a study of regulatory T cells in long-lasting Graves disease. Construction of the TCR beta libraries employed iRepertoire HTBI primers in conjunction with Arm-PCR of CDR3 regions. A single record per CDR3 protein comes from TCRdb applying MiXCR to the multiplex PCR reads. The data contain about 400,000 distinct CDR3 sequences, about a sixth of them seen just once; the ten biggest clones take up roughly 20%. Time point: newly diagnosed GD, antithyroid drugs for less than 3 months. Isolated PBMC RNA provided the starting material for the TCR library. Sequenced here: peripheral blood mononuclear cells (PBMCs), sampled at new diagnosis, from a patient treated with antithyroid drugs. The receptor source for this set is a female donor with Graves disease.

The table lists this clonotype with many counts. The V and J genes are TRBV27 and TRBJ1-2; D not resolved. CDR3 length equals 13 residues. Trimming removed 3 bases from V and 6 bases from J, with 11 bases in between. Per the germline V gene, CDR1 is MNHEY and CDR2 is SMNVEV (reference sequence). CDR3 in amino acids: CASSFGTGDGYTF. The CDR3 nucleotides read TGTGCCAGCAGTTTCGGTACTGGGGATGGCTACACCTTC.

The rearrangement joins TRBV11-2 to TRBJ2-3; 7 bases are shared with TRBD1. J gave up 2 bases and V 6 bases, and 8 bases lay outside the gene matches. CDR1 SGHAT and CDR2 FQNNGV come from the germline V gene. The CDR3 loop spans 15 amino acids. CDR3 protein: CASSSGDSSTDTQYF. The CDR3 DNA reads TGTGCCAGCAGTTCCGGGGACAGTTCCACAGATACGCAGTATTTT.

This clonotype has a count of ten or more. The genes are TRBV19 and TRBJ1-2; 7 bases fit TRBD1. Germline V lookup: CDR1 LNHDA, CDR2 SQIVND (reference sequence). This CDR3 has 15 amino acids. V lost 1 base and J lost 3; bases outside the gene matches: 5. The CDR3 protein is CASSIGGGLDYGYTF. CDR3 in DNA: TGTGCCAGTAGTATAGGAGGGGGCCTTGACTATGGCTACACCTTC.

This clonotype turned up a few times. The chain carries TRBV2 and TRBJ2-7; D not resolved. Between the trimmed V and J ends, which lost 5 bases and 3 bases, there was a span of 5 bases. This CDR3 comprises 11 residues. The V gene's germline CDR1 is SNHLY and CDR2 FYNNEI. As DNA, the CDR3 is TGTGCCAGCAGTACTGTCTACGAGCAGTACTTC. Its translation is CASSTVYEQYF. The full variable domain, with the rest looked up from reference TRBV2 and TRBJ2-7, is EPEVTQTPSHQVTQMGQEVILRCVPISNHLYFYWYRQILGQKVEFLVSFYNNEISEKSEIFDDQFSVERPDGSNFTLKIRSTKLEDSAMYFCASSTVYEQYFGPGTRLTVT.

This clonotype was detected many times. The chain combines TRBV28 with TRBJ1-5; D unclear. V shed 7 bases and J shed 6 bases, with 19 bases lying between them. Germline CDR1 is MDHEN and CDR2 is SYDVKM. This CDR3 comprises 15 residues. In DNA, the CDR3 is TGTGCCAGCACCCTAGGTACCAGGTCGGGTCAGCCCCAGCATTTT. Protein sequence: CASTLGTRSGQPQHF.

This clonotype has a count of ten or more. V and J are TRBV28 and TRBJ2-1; D is unresolved. This CDR3 contains 16 residues. Germline assignment: CDR1 MDHEN and CDR2 SYDVKM. Trimming pared 8 bases from V and 0 bases from J, leaving 17 bases between. The CDR3 coding sequence is TGTGCCAGCCTATCATTGGAACCTAGCTCCTACAATGAGCAGTTCTTC. Translation: CASLSLEPSSYNEQFF. Drawing the rest from reference TRBV28 and TRBJ2-1, the complete variable domain is DVKVTQSSRYLVKRTGEKVFLECVQDMDHENMFWYRQDPGLGLRLIYFSYDVKMKEKGDIPEGYSVSREKKERFSLILESASTNQTSMYLCASLSLEPSSYNEQFFGPGTRLTVL.

This clonotype was seen ten or more times. The CDR3 is CASSPLGPGGVWGNQPQHF. In DNA, the CDR3 is TGTGCCAGCAGTCCACTAGGACCGGGCGGGGTTTGGGGCAATCAGCCCCAGCATTTT. The chain recombines TRBV6-1 with TRBJ1-5; no clear D gene. This CDR3 is built from 19 residues. Trimming cost V 5 bases and J 2 bases, with 25 bases left between them. From germline, CDR1 is MNHNS and CDR2 SASEGT.

This clonotype was observed many times. The V and J genes are TRBV6-1 and TRBJ1-1, with D perhaps TRBD1 (5 bases). With 7 bases removed from V and 8 bases from J, the gap between germline ends came to 26 bases. Germline lookup yields CDR1 MNHNS and CDR2 SASEGT. The CDR3 contains 16 residues. CDR3 bases: TGTGCCAGCACCCCTCCGGGACGGGGCATATCCGGGGAAGCTTTCTTT. This codes for CASTPPGRGISGEAFF.

This clonotype was counted ten times or more. The chain is built from TRBV9 and TRBJ1-2, with TRBD1 matching 8 bases. CDR1 SGDLS and CDR2 YYNGEE come from the germline V gene. V lost 2 bases, J lost 5 bases, and 14 bases stayed unmatched. This CDR3 comprises 17 residues. The CDR3 region has the DNA TGTGCCAGCAGCGTTAAGACAGGGGAGGTCGGTTCGTATGGCTACACCTTC. The encoded protein is CASSVKTGEVGSYGYTF. The variable domain in full, completed from reference TRBV9 and TRBJ1-2, reads DSGVTQTPKHLITATGQRVTLRCSPRSGDLSVYWYQQSLDQGLQFLIQYYNGEERAKGNILERFSAQQFPDLHSELNLSSLELGDSALYFCASSVKTGEVGSYGYTFGSGTRLTVV.

This clonotype was seen only a few times. Since a much larger clone is just one base distant, this may be a read error. V usage is TRBV27 and J usage is TRBJ2-7, with 7 nucleotides matching TRBD2. V trimming: 6 bases; J trimming: 2 bases; junction bases outside the gene matches: 10. CDR1 and CDR2 from the germline V gene are MNHEY and SMNVEV (reference sequence). This CDR3 has 15 residues. CDR3 nucleotide sequence: TGTGCCAGCAGCCTAACCCGGGACTACCCCTACGAGCAGTACTTC. Amino acids: CASSLTRDYPYEQYF.

In its sample, this clonotype was seen many times. This chain links TRBV12-3 or TRBV12-4 with TRBJ2-3; D unresolved. The CDR3 is made up of 16 amino acids. Trimming cost V 7 bases and J 1 base, with 18 bases left between them. CDR3 in DNA: TGTGCCAGCACCCTCACCCACGTAAGGGGCACAGATACGCAGTATTTT. As protein: CASTLTHVRGTDTQYF.

This clonotype was seen a few times. This chain uses TRBV4-3 with TRBJ2-5, with a possible D match to TRBD2 (5 bases). V was pared by 0 bases and J by 4 bases, with 15 bases between. The CDR3 length is 16 residues. Germline V gene data show CDR1 as LGHNA and CDR2 as YSLEER. The CDR3 DNA sequence: TGCGCCAGCAGCCAAGACTGGGCTAGCTCAGGAGAGACCCAGTACTTC. It translates to CASSQDWASSGETQYF.

The chain employs TRBV12-3 or TRBV12-4 and TRBJ2-4; D possibly corresponds to TRBD1 (5 bases). V dropped 0 bases and J dropped 8 bases, with 11 bases sitting between them. The CDR3 extends over 14 amino acids. CDR3 region: CASSLATRVDIQYF. The CDR3 nucleotides read TGTGCCAGCAGTTTAGCAACCAGGGTGGACATTCAGTACTTC.

The V call is TRBV18, the J call TRBJ2-3; the match to TRBD1 covers 10 bases. This CDR3 comprises 16 residues. V lost 0 bases, J lost 3 bases, and 3 bases stayed unmatched. Germline V gives CDR1 KGHSH, CDR2 LQKENI. The CDR3 spells CASSPPRTGGTDTQYF. The CDR3 DNA sequence: TGTGCCAGCTCACCACCGAGGACAGGGGGTACAGATACGCAGTATTTT. The full variable domain, rest sourced from reference TRBV18 and TRBJ2-3, is NAGVMQNPRHLVRRRGQEARLRCSPMKGHSHVYWYRQLPEEGLKFMVYLQKENIIDESGMPKERFSAEFPKEGPSILRIQQVVRGDSAAYFCASSPPRTGGTDTQYFGPGTRLTVL.

This clonotype has a count of ten or more. The CDR3 DNA reads TGTGCCAGCAGTTACTCTAGGCTGAGAGAGACCCAGTACTTC. Translating gives CASSYSRLRETQYF. The V call is TRBV6-9, the J call TRBJ2-5; D not certain. CDR3 length equals 14 residues. The germline gives CDR1 MNHGY, CDR2 SVAAGI. The V and J ends lost 3 bases and 4 bases respectively, with 12 bases between them.

This clonotype was picked up many times. The CDR3 protein is CASSSLTDGYTF. The CDR3 DNA sequence: TGTGCCAGCAGTTCTTTAACGGATGGCTACACCTTC. The chain recombines TRBV12-3 or TRBV12-4 with TRBJ1-2, with D unresolved. This CDR3 comprises 12 residues. Trimming left V 4 bases short and J 6 bases short, with 9 bases between.

This clonotype was counted between two and nine times. An end of the junction differs from the germline gene, which may be a read error. The CDR3 region is CTSSRDGTAVIQYF. The CDR3 DNA reads TGTACCAGCAGCCGAGACGGGACAGCTGTGATTCAGTACTTC. The genes are TRBV5-5 and TRBJ2-4; 7 bases are a match to TRBD1. This CDR3 is 14 amino acids long. Germline loops: CDR1 SGHKS, CDR2 YYEKEE (reference sequence).

This clonotype was detected many times. J is TRBJ1-5 and V is TRBV2, with TRBD1 as a possible D gene (6 bases). V was pared by 8 bases and J by 3 bases, with 20 bases between. This CDR3 is 16 amino acids long. Germline values: CDR1 SNHLY, CDR2 FYNNEI. CDR3 in DNA: TGTGCCAGCTCGGGGAGCCGGACAGACTTCAATCAGCCCCAGCATTTT. Amino acid sequence: CASSGSRTDFNQPQHF.

This clonotype was seen more than once but under ten times. This rearrangement joins TRBV7-9 to TRBJ2-7; D possibly corresponds to TRBD2 (5 bases). V lost 7 bases to trimming and J lost 3 bases, with 13 bases between them. CDR1 SEHNR and CDR2 FQNEAQ come from the germline V gene (reference sequence). This CDR3 comprises 13 residues. Here the CDR3 DNA reads TGTGCCAGCACCCCCGGGGAGCTCTACGAGCAGTACTTC. This codes for CASTPGELYEQYF.

The chain uses TRBV7-2 and TRBJ2-1; D unclear. The CDR3 covers 13 residues. The germline gives CDR1 SGHTA, CDR2 FQGNSA. The V end was cut by 7 bases, the J end by 5 bases, with 12 bases between. The DNA for the CDR3 is TGTGCCAGCAACCAGCCGGTGAACAATGAGCAGTTCTTC. Protein product: CASNQPVNNEQFF.

This chain uses TRBV10-1 with TRBJ1-1, with D perhaps matching TRBD1 (5 bases). Trimming took off 5 bases at V and 1 base at J, with 11 bases between the two ends. CDR1 is WNHNN and CDR2 is SYGVQD in the germline V gene (reference sequence). The CDR3 spans 14 residues. The CDR3 here is CASSYPGGNTEAFF. CDR3 DNA: TGCGCCAGCAGTTACCCCGGGGGGAACACTGAAGCTTTCTTT.

This clonotype was observed many times. This chain links TRBV27 with TRBJ2-6; D perhaps matches TRBD2 (6 bases). V lost 10 bases, J lost 2 bases, and 9 bases lay in between. Germline assignment: CDR1 MNHEY and CDR2 SMNVEV (reference sequence). This CDR3 has 13 residues. CDR3 sequence (DNA): TGTGCCACCCGGAGGGCTGGGGCCAACGTCCTGACTTTC. This codes for CATRRAGANVLTF. The variable domain in full, with the rest retrieved from reference TRBV27 and TRBJ2-6, is EAQVTQNPRYLITVTGKKLTVTCSQNMNHEYMSWYRQDPGLGLRQIYYSMNVEVTDKGDVPEGYKVSRKEKRNFPLILESPSPNQTSLYFCATRRAGANVLTFGAGSRLTVL.

This clonotype came up many times. V and J are TRBV20-1 and TRBJ2-2; D possibly corresponds to TRBD1 (5 bases). CDR1 is DFQATT and CDR2 is SNEGSKA in the germline V gene (reference sequence). This CDR3 comprises 13 residues. Trimming shortened V by 7 bases and J by 1 base, and 10 bases separated the two germline ends. CDR3 nucleotides: TGCAGTGTCCCACAGGAGAACACCGGGGAGCTGTTTTTT. It specifies CSVPQENTGELFF.

The chain is built from TRBV5-1 and TRBJ2-3; TRBD2 is a possible D gene (6 bases). This CDR3 is 15 amino acids long. Germline CDR1 reads SGHRS; CDR2 reads YFSETQ. With 3 bases removed from V and 0 bases from J, the gap between germline ends came to 11 bases. CDR3 loop: CASSWWSGSTDTQYF. The CDR3 bases are TGCGCCAGCAGCTGGTGGAGCGGGAGCACAGATACGCAGTATTTT.

This clonotype has ten or more counts. J is TRBJ1-1 and V is TRBV27; D is undetermined. The CDR3 extends over 14 amino acids. Germline V CDR1 and CDR2: MNHEY, SMNVEV (reference sequence). The V and J ends lost 4 bases and 0 bases respectively, with 9 bases between them. The CDR3 protein is CASSSLAMNTEAFF. The CDR3 DNA reads as TGTGCCAGCAGTTCCCTGGCCATGAACACTGAAGCTTTCTTT.

In this sample, this clonotype turned up many times. The chain links TRBV6-1 to TRBJ1-1; 9 bases match TRBD1. The CDR3 is made up of 15 amino acids. The germline V gene encodes CDR1 MNHNS and CDR2 SASEGT. The trim removed 5 bases at V and 5 bases at J, leaving 9 bases unmatched. The CDR3 spells CASSPLTGGFTEAFF. The CDR3 DNA reads as TGTGCCAGCAGTCCCCTGACAGGGGGTTTTACTGAAGCTTTCTTT.

The chain is built from TRBV4-2 and TRBJ1-1; D is unresolved. Germline CDR1 is LGHNA and CDR2 is YNFKEQ. The CDR3 is 15 amino acids. The V end lost 0 bases, the J end lost 6 bases, and 14 bases lay between the germline ends. The CDR3 loop reads CASSQDEYLGAEAFF. The CDR3 DNA follows: TGTGCCAGCAGCCAAGATGAGTACCTCGGGGCTGAAGCTTTCTTT.

In this sample, this clonotype turned up many times. This chain links TRBV6-1 with TRBJ2-5; tentative D call: TRBD1 (6 bases). This CDR3 region has 15 residues. Trimming left V 5 bases short and J 5 bases short, with 18 bases between. Germline V gene sequence: CDR1 MNHNS, CDR2 SASEGT. CDR3: CASSRKNRALETQYF. For the CDR3, the DNA is TGTGCCAGCAGTCGCAAGAACAGGGCTCTGGAGACCCAGTACTTC.

This clonotype was counted ten times or more. V and J are TRBV2 and TRBJ1-4; D is unresolved. With 5 bases removed from V and 3 bases from J, the gap between germline ends came to 19 bases. CDR1 SNHLY and CDR2 FYNNEI come from the germline V gene. The CDR3 contains 17 residues. Here the CDR3 DNA reads TGTGCCAGCAGTCCAGAGATACCTACATTACCTAATGAAAAACTGTTTTTT. It yields the protein CASSPEIPTLPNEKLFF.

Note on this clonotype: Being one base from a much bigger clone, this may be a read error. The V call is TRBV10-3, the J call TRBJ1-5; weak D call: TRBD1 (5 bases). Trimming pared 5 bases from V and 4 bases from J, leaving 9 bases between. This CDR3 has 13 residues. CDR1 is ENHRY and CDR2 is SYGVKD in the germline V gene. The CDR3 DNA sequence: TGTGCCATCAGTTACGCAGGGAATCAGCCCCAGCATTTT. Encoded protein: CAISYAGNQPQHF.

In its sample, this clonotype was seen many times. This sequence joins TRBV20-1 and TRBJ1-1; 7 bases match TRBD1. CDR1 and CDR2 from the germline V gene are DFQATT and SNEGSKA (reference sequence). With V trimmed by 5 bases and J by 0 bases, 9 bases remained unmatched. The CDR3 length is 15 residues. CDR3 sequence (DNA): TGCAGTGCTCCTAGGACAGGTGTCATGAACACTGAAGCTTTCTTT. It specifies CSAPRTGVMNTEAFF.